The rows below give T cell receptor beta chains drawn from one sample of a study of shared clonotypes between healthy human individuals. The assay was immunoSEQ multiplex PCR, and TCRdb's table has in-frame clones only and misses some. The sample shows 2,500,000 or so clones, 93% of them seen only once. The sequenced sample was naive CD4+ T cells from PBMCs. Every receptor here comes from a man between 18 and 35 years old in good health. Some clones in this sample may be carry-over from other donors' samples. CDR3s include the opening cysteine and the closing phenylalanine or tryptophan. The D gene is left open where the match is weak. The size entry is marked missing in some rows and otherwise reads once, few, many or a size class.

j_call v_call d_call clone_size cdr3_nt cdr3_aa
TRBJ1-2 TRBV5-1 . . TGCGCCAGCAGCTTGGGGGCTGGCTATGGCTACACCTTC CASSLGAGYGYTF
TRBJ2-1 TRBV19 . . TGTGCCACCTTCAGGGGTCCAGGCAATGAGCAGTTCTTC CATFRGPGNEQFF
TRBJ1-5 TRBV28 TRBD1 . TGTGCCAGCAGCACATGGACAGGATCTAAGTATCAGCCCCAGCATTTT CASSTWTGSKYQPQHF
TRBJ2-1 TRBV27 TRBD2 . TGTGCCAGCAGTTTAACCGGGAGGTCCAACTACAATGAGCAGTTCTTC CASSLTGRSNYNEQFF
TRBJ2-2 TRBV27 . . TGTGCCAGCAGTTTACTGCCCCAGGCGTCTGGGACCGGGGAGCTGTTTTTT CASSLLPQASGTGELFF
TRBJ2-1 TRBV27 . . TGTGCCAGCACCCCTCGGGGCTACAATGAGCAGTTCTTC CASTPRGYNEQFF
TRBJ2-1 TRBV18 . . TGTGCCAGCTCACCGTACCAAGACCCCTACAATGAGCAGTTCTTC CASSPYQDPYNEQFF
TRBJ1-5 TRBV21-1 . . TGTGCCAGCAGCAACAGACAGGCCCCTCCCGATCAGCCCCAGCATTTT CASSNRQAPPDQPQHF
TRBJ2-3 TRBV5-1 TRBD2 . TGCGCCAGCAGCCCAGCGGGAAGCACAGATACGCAGTATTTT CASSPAGSTDTQYF
TRBJ2-2 TRBV4-1 TRBD1 few TGCGCCAGCCGTAAACCGGGACAGGGGCCCGGGGAGCTGTTTTTT CASRKPGQGPGELFF
TRBJ2-7 TRBV5-1 . . TGCGCCAGCAGCTTGGCGGGAAGACTAGACTACGAGCAGTACTTC CASSLAGRLDYEQYF
TRBJ2-3 TRBV28 TRBD2 . TGTGCCAGCAGTTTACCCGCGAATAGCGGGAGTAAACCAGATACGCAGTATTTT CASSLPANSGSKPDTQYF
TRBJ1-2 TRBV2 TRBD1 . TGTGCCAGCAGTCTGACAGGGAGCTATGGCTACACCTTC CASSLTGSYGYTF
TRBJ1-5 TRBV7-2 TRBD1 . TGTGCCAGCAGCTTAATGACAGGGAACAATCAGCCCCAGCATTTT CASSLMTGNNQPQHF
TRBJ2-1 TRBV11-2 . . TGTGCCAGCAGCTTAGAGGATGAGCAGTTCTTC CASSLEDEQFF
TRBJ2-2 TRBV6-1 . . TGTGCCAGCAGGGCGACAGGAAACACCGGGGAGCTGTTTTTT CASRATGNTGELFF
TRBJ2-1 TRBV25-1 . . TGTGCCAGCAGTGAATATACGCAGGGGCGAAATGAGCAGTTCTTC CASSEYTQGRNEQFF
TRBJ1-5 TRBV18 . once TGTGCCAGCTCACCCTCCGCAGGGGCGCTCCCAAGTCAGCCCCAGCATTTT CASSPSAGALPSQPQHF
TRBJ1-5 TRBV27 . . TGTGCCAGCAGTCCGTTCCTTTGGAAGGGCGGACAGCCCCAGCATTTT CASSPFLWKGGQPQHF
TRBJ2-7 TRBV5-5 . . TGTGCCAGCAGCGGGAGCTCCTACGAGCAGTACTTC CASSGSSYEQYF